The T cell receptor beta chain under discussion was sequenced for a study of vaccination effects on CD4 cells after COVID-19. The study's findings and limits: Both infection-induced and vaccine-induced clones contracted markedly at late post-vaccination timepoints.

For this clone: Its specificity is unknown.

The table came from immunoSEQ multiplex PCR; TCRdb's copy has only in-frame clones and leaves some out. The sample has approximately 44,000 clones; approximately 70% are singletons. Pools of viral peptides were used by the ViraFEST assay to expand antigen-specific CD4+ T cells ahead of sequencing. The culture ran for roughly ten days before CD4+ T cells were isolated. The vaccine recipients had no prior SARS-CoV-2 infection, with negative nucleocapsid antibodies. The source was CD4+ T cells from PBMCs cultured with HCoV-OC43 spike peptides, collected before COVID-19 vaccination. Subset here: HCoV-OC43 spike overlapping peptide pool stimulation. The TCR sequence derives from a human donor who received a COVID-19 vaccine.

This CDR3 is CASSLAGFRTSPLHF. CDR3 DNA: TGTGCCAGCAGCTTAGCCGGATTCCGGACTTCACCCCTCCACTTT. The gene calls are TRBV7-2 and TRBJ1-6; D not certain. Trimming stripped 0 bases from V and 9 bases from J, with 12 bases between. CDR3 length equals 15 residues. Germline V gene sequence: CDR1 SGHTA, CDR2 FQGNSA.